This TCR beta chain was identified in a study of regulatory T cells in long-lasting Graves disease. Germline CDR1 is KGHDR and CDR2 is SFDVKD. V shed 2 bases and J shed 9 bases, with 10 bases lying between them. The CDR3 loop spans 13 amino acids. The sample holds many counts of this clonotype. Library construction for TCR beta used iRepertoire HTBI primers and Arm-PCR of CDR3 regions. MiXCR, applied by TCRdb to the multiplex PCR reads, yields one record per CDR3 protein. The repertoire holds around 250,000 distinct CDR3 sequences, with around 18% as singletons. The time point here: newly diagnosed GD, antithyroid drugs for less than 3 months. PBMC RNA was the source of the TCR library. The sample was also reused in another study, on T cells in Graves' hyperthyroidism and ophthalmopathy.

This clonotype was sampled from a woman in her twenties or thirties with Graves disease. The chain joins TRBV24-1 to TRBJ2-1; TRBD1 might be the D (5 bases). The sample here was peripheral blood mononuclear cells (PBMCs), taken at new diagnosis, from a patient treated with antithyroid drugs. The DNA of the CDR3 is TGTGCCACCAGTGATTATCCAGGGCGTGAGCAGTTCTTC. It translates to CATSDYPGREQFF.